This TCR beta chain emerged from a study of blood T cells in healthy people across ages. CDR3 size: 14 residues. The germline V gene has CDR1 MGHRA and CDR2 YSYEKL. Between the trimmed V and J ends, which lost 1 base and 7 bases, there was a span of 14 bases. Next came a second PCR, run for about 6 to 12 cycles, which used a sample-barcoded 5' primer along with a J-beta primer mix. TCRdb analysed the 5' RACE reads with MiXCR anew, one entry per CDR3 protein. Found here are about 2 million distinct CDR3 sequences, about 50% of them singletons; the top ten hold 2.1%. Sequencing was carried out using blood. V usage is TRBV4-1 and J usage is TRBJ2-7; TRBD1 or TRBD2 may be the D gene (5 bases each). The receptor was derived from a woman aged 40-49 years in good health. This CDR3 is CASSQGFGADEQYF. The CDR3 nucleotides are TGCGCCAGCAGCCAAGGGTTCGGGGCCGATGAGCAGTACTTC.